Shown below are 10 T cell receptor beta chains from a single sample sequenced in a study of yellow fever vaccine responses in identical twins. TCRdb recomputed calls from the RT-PCR reads with MiXCR, one row per CDR3 protein. The table has 1,700 or so distinct CDR3 sequences, approximately 86% seen once. The sequenced sample was T cells from blood (PBMCs), unsorted or a sorted subset (not recorded which), obtained before or after yellow fever vaccination (not recorded which). The receptors shown here come from a woman under 30 who received the yellow fever vaccine.

The chain joins TRBV11-2 to TRBJ2-1; perhaps TRBD2 as D (6 bases). The length of the CDR3 is 13 residues. V was trimmed by 5 bases and J by 9 bases, leaving 14 bases between them. Per the germline V gene, CDR1 is SGHAT and CDR2 is FQNNGV. This chain's CDR3 is CASSPGGSGEQFF. In nucleotides, the CDR3 is TGTGCCAGCAGCCCCGGGGGTAGCGGTGAGCAGTTCTTC.

This chain joins TRBV10-3 and TRBJ2-7; the D gene is possibly TRBD2 (6 bases). This CDR3 contains 17 residues. Germline loops: CDR1 ENHRY, CDR2 SYGVKD. The germline V and J ends were trimmed by 2 bases and 4 bases, with 21 bases remaining between them. In DNA form, the CDR3 reads TGTGCCATCAGTGAGCGAGGGCGTGACGGGGGTTCGTACGAGCAGTACTTC. Its translation: CAISERGRDGGSYEQYF.

The genes are TRBV15 and TRBJ1-5, with 7 bases fitting TRBD1. V lost 2 bases and J lost 2; bases outside the gene matches: 0. CDR1 is LNHNV and CDR2 is YYDKDF in the germline V gene (reference sequence). The CDR3 totals 14 residues. CDR3 sequence: CATSRTGGNQPQHF. CDR3 bases: TGTGCCACCAGCAGAACAGGGGGCAATCAGCCCCAGCATTTT.

J is TRBJ2-7 and V is TRBV19; D not certain. There are 14 residues in the CDR3. V was clipped by 3 bases and J by 3 bases, with 12 bases between them. The germline gives CDR1 LNHDA, CDR2 SQIVND (reference sequence). CDR3 amino acids: CASSISFGDYEQYF. As DNA, the CDR3 is TGTGCCAGTAGTATCAGTTTTGGGGACTACGAGCAGTACTTC.

The DNA of the CDR3 is TGTGCCATCAGTTTTACCGGGACTAGCGGGAGTTTCGAGACCCAGTACTTC. It specifies CAISFTGTSGSFETQYF. This chain links TRBV10-3 with TRBJ2-5, with 14 bases lining up with TRBD2. The CDR3 sequence is 17 residues long. Germline CDR1 and CDR2: ENHRY and SYGVKD. V lost 5 bases and J lost 5; bases outside the gene matches: 10.

The chain carries TRBV11-2 and TRBJ2-1; the D call may be TRBD1 or TRBD2 (5 bases each). Deletions cut 1 base from V and 0 bases from J, with 16 bases between. Germline V lookup: CDR1 SGHAT, CDR2 FQNNGV. The CDR3 totals 18 residues. Here the CDR3 reads CASSLVGTETLSYNEQFF. CDR3 nucleotide sequence: TGTGCCAGCAGCTTAGTTGGGACGGAGACTCTCTCCTACAATGAGCAGTTCTTC.

The chain employs TRBV11-2 and TRBJ2-3; 9 bases line up with TRBD2. V shed 3 bases, J shed 1 base, and the junction held 5 bases outside the gene matches. CDR1 is SGHAT, CDR2 FQNNGV, per germline. The CDR3 sequence is 16 residues long. This chain's CDR3 is CASSFLAGAGTDTQYF. The CDR3 region has the DNA TGTGCCAGCAGCTTCTTAGCGGGAGCGGGCACAGATACGCAGTATTTT.

V usage is TRBV6-5 and J usage is TRBJ1-1, with D possibly being TRBD1 (6 bases). CDR1 and CDR2 from the germline V gene are MNHEY and SVGAGI. This CDR3 has 16 residues. The V end was cut by 0 bases, the J end by 1 base, with 12 bases between. The chain's CDR3 is CASSYSQGPKNTEAFF. The CDR3 DNA sequence: TGTGCCAGCAGTTACTCGCAGGGGCCCAAGAACACTGAAGCTTTCTTT.

In this sample, this clonotype turned up a few times. The CDR3 DNA is TGTGCCAGCAGTTACTCTGCAGCGGAGTGGAGGGAGCAGTACTTC. Its protein is CASSYSAAEWREQYF. The chain is built from TRBV6-5 and TRBJ2-7, with D maybe TRBD2 (5 bases). The CDR3 is 15 residues long. CDR1 is MNHEY, CDR2 SVGAGI, per germline. V was shortened by 0 bases and J by 7 bases, with 16 bases between the two germline ends.

The rearrangement joins TRBV6-1 to TRBJ2-5, with 8 bases matching TRBD2. J gave up 4 bases and V 5 bases, and 6 bases lay outside the gene matches. The CDR3 consists of 14 residues. Germline CDR1 and CDR2: MNHNS and SASEGT. The CDR3 nucleotides read TGTGCCAGCAGTCCCGGGACTAGTGGAGAGACCCAGTACTTC. Translated, it gives CASSPGTSGETQYF.